One sample yielded the 6 T cell receptor beta chains listed below, sequenced in a study of radiotherapy plus CTLA-4 blockade in lung cancer. Profiled with immunoSEQ multiplex PCR; TCRdb holds only in-frame clones, not every one. This sample yields around 110,000 clones, of which approximately 90% are seen a single time; approximately 7.2% belongs to the top ten. Material: peripheral blood, obtained from a patient treated with radiotherapy plus ipilimumab. These receptors all stem from a human donor with non-small cell lung cancer that progressed on radiotherapy plus ipilimumab.

The rearrangement links TRBV19 to TRBJ2-5, with 7 bases matching TRBD2. Trimming took 5 bases from V and 9 from J; bases not matched to a gene: 6. Germline CDR1 LNHDA, CDR2 SQIVND (reference sequence). The CDR3 consists of 12 residues. CDR3 bases: TGTGCCAGTAGTGGGCAGGCGGGGGCCCAGTACTTC. It yields the protein CASSGQAGAQYF. The entire variable domain, with the rest obtained from reference TRBV19 and TRBJ2-5, is as follows: DGGITQSPKYLFRKEGQNVTLSCEQNLNHDAMYWYRQDPGQGLRLIYYSQIVNDFQKGDIAEGYSVSREKKESFPLTVTSAQKNPTAFYLCASSGQAGAQYFGPGTRLLVL.

The rearrangement joins TRBV7-9 to TRBJ2-3; 12 nucleotides agree with TRBD2. Germline V CDR1 and CDR2: SEHNR, FQNEAQ (reference sequence). V lost 4 bases, J lost 3 bases, and 11 bases stayed unmatched. This CDR3 has 18 amino acids. The DNA for the CDR3 is TGTGCCAGCAGCTCCCGAGTCCTAGCGGGAGGGTGGACAGATACGCAGTATTTT. Translated, it gives CASSSRVLAGGWTDTQYF.

This chain uses TRBV19 with TRBJ2-6; D is unresolved. The germline gives CDR1 LNHDA, CDR2 SQIVND (reference sequence). V lost 7 bases, J lost 1 base, and 14 bases lay in between. The CDR3 runs 16 residues. The CDR3 nucleotides are TGTGCCAGTAACGGCGGACGTGTTTCTGGGGCCAACGTCCTGACTTTC. Translating gives CASNGGRVSGANVLTF.

The chain couples TRBV6-6 to TRBJ2-1; D remains ambiguous. CDR3 length: 13 amino acids. Germline CDR1 MNHNY, CDR2 SVGAGI (reference sequence). V was shortened by 4 bases and J by 5 bases, with 9 bases between the two germline ends. The CDR3 region is CASSFKENNEQFF. CDR3 sequence (DNA): TGTGCCAGCAGTTTCAAGGAGAACAATGAGCAGTTCTTC.

About this clone: This sample includes further DNA sequences coding for the same CDR3. The rearrangement joins TRBV2 to TRBJ2-2; D perhaps matches TRBD2 (6 bases). CDR3 length: 12 amino acids. CDR1 and CDR2 (germline): SNHLY, FYNNEI. V was clipped by 7 bases and J by 3 bases, with 6 bases between them. CDR3 in DNA: TGTGCCAGCAAGCGGGACACCGGGGAGCTGTTTTTT. As protein: CASKRDTGELFF.

V and J are TRBV5-6 and TRBJ2-2; D tentatively fits TRBD1 or TRBD2 (5 bases each). This CDR3 is 15 amino acids long. V lost 1 base, J lost 5 bases, and 12 bases lay in between. CDR1 and CDR2 from the germline V gene are SGHDT and YYEEEE. This chain's CDR3 is CASSLWGRGTGELFF. CDR3 nucleotides: TGTGCCAGCAGCTTGTGGGGCCGAGGGACCGGGGAGCTGTTTTTT.